This T cell receptor (beta chain) was identified during a study of Ad26.COV2.S vaccination and SARS-CoV-2 variants. At the level of the study: Participants got Ad26.COV2.S intramuscularly, once or twice 56 days apart. Study-level results: Substantial response breadth was reportedly seen for spike-specific CD8+ and CD4+ T cells after vaccination. Possible underestimation of total T cell responses by the TCR breadth and depth analyses was noted.

Trimming cost V 5 bases and J 6 bases; bases outside gene matches: 15. Germline assignment: CDR1 SEHNR and CDR2 FQNEAQ (reference sequence). The CDR3 is 17 residues long. Treatment given: 15 to 20 received Ad26.COV2.S at low or high dose, single or two shots; 5 received placebo; per-sample allocation not given. The samples date from day 63 after the first vaccine or placebo injection. With regard to this clone: Its cognate antigen is unknown.

The data were produced by immunoSEQ multiplex PCR, yet TCRdb's version contains in-frame clones alone and is incomplete. The sample consists of about 480,000 clones, roughly 85% of them appearing once. Specimen: peripheral blood, collected in a trial of Ad26.COV2.S vaccine versus placebo. The gene calls are TRBV7-9 and TRBJ2-1; TRBD2 matches 8 bases. The TCR sequence derives from a person between 18 and 65 years old who received the Ad26.COV2.S COVID-19 vaccine or a placebo. DNA for the CDR3: TGTGCCAGCAGCCCTCGCCCAAGCGGGAGAACTCCCAATGAGCAGTTCTTC. Residues: CASSPRPSGRTPNEQFF.